The source of this T cell receptor (beta chain) is a study of T-cell reconstitution after alpha-beta-depleted transplantation in children. CDR3 length: 15 residues. The V and J ends lost 2 bases and 1 base, in that order; junction bases with no gene match: 5. The V gene's germline CDR1 is DFQATT and CDR2 SNEGSKA (reference sequence). This clonotype came up a few times. For TCRbeta, the library was prepared with unique molecular identifiers. TCRdb re-called the PCR reads through MiXCR, storing one row per CDR3 protein. Of around 410,000 distinct CDR3 sequences in the sample, about a tenth were seen once.

This TCR derives from a human donor who donated a stem cell graft to a child with acute myeloid leukemia. The sequencing here drew on PBMCs from the stem cell graft donor, taken from the stem cell graft. The chain employs TRBV20-1 and TRBJ2-5, with 9 positions matching TRBD2. CDR3 protein: CSARRETSGQETQYF. The CDR3 DNA is TGCAGTGCTAGACGGGAGACTAGCGGCCAAGAGACCCAGTACTTC.